These 19 T cell receptor beta chains originate from one sample sequenced in a study of shared clonotypes between healthy human individuals. TCRdb keeps only in-frame clones here, not all; method: immunoSEQ multiplex PCR. Here the sample spans around 720,000 clones, about three quarters being singletons. Sample: memory CD4+ T cells sorted from blood. Subset meaning: CD45RA-negative fraction. The receptor set was obtained from a woman in her 30s in good health.

This chain links TRBV30 with TRBJ1-1; D might be TRBD1 (5 bases). Germline V gives CDR1 GTSNPN, CDR2 SVGIG (reference sequence). Trimming removed 3 bases at V and 1 base at J, with 12 bases between. This CDR3 contains 14 residues. Here the CDR3 reads CAWRSGLTNTEAFF. As DNA, the CDR3 is TGTGCCTGGAGATCGGGGCTAACGAACACTGAAGCTTTCTTT.

This clone was counted between two and nine times. The CDR3 spells CASSIPRGPDTGELFF. CDR3 bases: TGTGCCAGTAGTATTCCTCGAGGGCCGGACACCGGGGAGCTGTTTTTT. This chain links TRBV19 with TRBJ2-2; D perhaps matches TRBD2 (5 bases). This CDR3 has 16 residues. Trimming pared 3 bases from V and 3 bases from J, leaving 14 bases between. CDR1 LNHDA and CDR2 SQIVND come from the germline V gene (reference sequence). Full variable domain (missing parts from reference TRBV19 and TRBJ2-2): DGGITQSPKYLFRKEGQNVTLSCEQNLNHDAMYWYRQDPGQGLRLIYYSQIVNDFQKGDIAEGYSVSREKKESFPLTVTSAQKNPTAFYLCASSIPRGPDTGELFFGEGSRLTVL.

The chain employs TRBV29-1 and TRBJ1-1; D call uncertain. Trimming removed 3 bases at V and 1 base at J, with 6 bases between. The CDR3 contains 12 residues. From germline, CDR1 is SQVTM and CDR2 ANQGSEA. CDR3 bases: TGCAGCGTTGACAGACCGAACACTGAAGCTTTCTTT. It codes for CSVDRPNTEAFF.

The chain has TRBV21-1 and TRBJ2-1; the table's D call TRBD2 went unverified against the DNA. TRBV21-1 is deemed a pseudogene. This CDR3 region has 16 residues. The CDR3 sequence is CASSKDERAPYNEQFF. The DNA of the CDR3 is TGTGCCAGCAGCAAAGATGAGCGGGCCCCCTACAATGAGCAGTTCTTC.

The chain carries TRBV5-1 and TRBJ2-1; 7 bases are shared with TRBD2. The CDR3 is 15 amino acids. CDR1 is SGHRS, CDR2 YFSETQ, per germline. The J segment lost 5 bases and the V segment lost 1 base, leaving 6 bases of the junction unmatched. The CDR3 loop is CASSLRSSGNNEQFF. The DNA for the CDR3 is TGCGCCAGCAGCTTGAGGTCTAGCGGAAACAATGAGCAGTTCTTC.

The chain recombines TRBV27 with TRBJ2-2; D unresolved. The length of the CDR3 is 17 residues. Trimming removed 2 bases from V and 0 bases from J, with 13 bases in between. CDR1 and CDR2 (germline): MNHEY, SMNVEV (reference sequence). The CDR3 coding sequence is TGTGCCAGCAGTTTAAGTTTCGGTTACACGAACACCGGGGAGCTGTTTTTT. Its protein product is CASSLSFGYTNTGELFF.

The chain is built from TRBV7-6 and TRBJ2-7, with D possibly being TRBD1 (7 bases). Germline CDR1 SGHVS, CDR2 FNYEAQ. With 4 bases removed from V and 4 bases from J, the gap between germline ends came to 14 bases. The CDR3 consists of 14 residues. This chain's CDR3 is CASSSDRRGYEQYF. In nucleotides, the CDR3 is TGTGCCAGCAGCTCGGACAGGAGGGGTTACGAGCAGTACTTC. Filled out from reference TRBV7-6 and TRBJ2-7, the complete variable domain reads GAGVSQSPRYKVTKRGQDVALRCDPISGHVSLYWYRQALGQGPEFLTYFNYEAQQDKSGLPNDRFSAERPEGSISTLTIQRTEQRDSAMYRCASSSDRRGYEQYFGPGTRLTVT.

The chain links TRBV4-1 to TRBJ2-5; D gene unclear. V was clipped by 4 bases and J by 5 bases, with 14 bases between them. CDR3 length: 14 residues. CDR1 is MGHRA, CDR2 YSYEKL, per germline. The CDR3 is CASSLVTNVETQYF. CDR3 coding DNA: TGCGCCAGCAGCCTGGTAACGAACGTGGAGACCCAGTACTTC.

The chain has TRBV7-2 and TRBJ1-5; no clear D. Germline CDR1 and CDR2: SGHTA and FQGNSA. V gave up 2 bases and J gave up 4 bases, with 9 bases separating them. The length of the CDR3 is 14 residues. CDR3 DNA sequence: TGTGCCAGCAGCTTAACTACAACGAATCAGCCCCAGCATTTT. Amino acid sequence: CASSLTTTNQPQHF. The complete variable domain, with remaining parts taken from reference TRBV7-2 and TRBJ1-5, reads GAGVSQSPSNKVTEKGKDVELRCDPISGHTALYWYRQSLGQGLEFLIYFQGNSAPDKSGLPSDRFSAERTGGSVSTLTIQRTQQEDSAVYLCASSLTTTNQPQHFGDGTRLSIL.

The genes are TRBV9 and TRBJ2-5; D uncertain. Near its end, the DNA agrees better with TRBJ2-7, so the J call may be wrong. CDR3 size: 13 residues. Germline V gene sequence: CDR1 SGDLS, CDR2 YYNGEE. The CDR3 nucleotides are TGTGCCAGCAGCGTTGGCGGATCCTACGAGCAGTACTTC. Translated: CASSVGGSYEQYF.

The chain uses TRBV18 and TRBJ2-1, with D tentatively TRBD2 (5 bases). Germline V gives CDR1 KGHSH, CDR2 LQKENI. V gave up 2 bases and J gave up 9 bases, with 14 bases separating them. This CDR3 is built from 14 residues. CDR3 sequence (DNA): TGTGCCAGCTCACCAATGATCGGGGTCGGTGAGCAGTTCTTC. Protein product: CASSPMIGVGEQFF.

This chain links TRBV6-5 with TRBJ2-2; 13 bases map to TRBD2. CDR1 is MNHEY, CDR2 SVGAGI, per germline. The CDR3 is 14 amino acids. The V segment lost 8 bases and the J segment 7 bases; nucleotides outside the gene matches: 4. In DNA form, the CDR3 reads TGTGCCAGCGGGACTAGCGGGGACGTCGGGGAGCTGTTTTTT. It codes for CASGTSGDVGELFF.

The genes are TRBV5-1 and TRBJ2-1; D tentatively reads TRBD1 or TRBD2 (5 bases each). Between the trimmed V and J ends, which lost 5 bases and 2 bases, there was a span of 14 bases. The CDR3 totals 15 residues. Germline-derived CDR1 and CDR2 are SGHRS and YFSETQ. CDR3 sequence: CASSPGGAPYNEQFF. DNA of the CDR3: TGCGCCAGCAGTCCTGGGGGTGCTCCCTACAATGAGCAGTTCTTC.

The J gene is TRBJ2-2, the V gene TRBV6-1; D may be TRBD1 or TRBD2 (5 bases each). This CDR3 has 14 residues. With 7 bases removed from V and 4 bases from J, the gap between germline ends came to 13 bases. Per the germline V gene, CDR1 is MNHNS and CDR2 is SASEGT. The CDR3 DNA sequence: TGTGCCAGCATCCCCGGGGACGGCACCGGGGAGCTGTTTTTT. Translation gives CASIPGDGTGELFF.

This chain links TRBV6-6 with TRBJ1-5; the D is unclear. V was shortened by 6 bases and J by 2 bases, with 11 bases between the two germline ends. The CDR3 is made up of 14 amino acids. Germline CDR1 is MNHNY and CDR2 is SVGAGI (reference sequence). CDR3 sequence reads: CASSNNDGNQPQHF. CDR3 DNA sequence: TGTGCCAGCAGCAACAACGATGGCAATCAGCCCCAGCATTTT.

This chain links TRBV28 with TRBJ2-1; D call uncertain. From germline, CDR1 is MDHEN and CDR2 SYDVKM. The ends were cut back, 9 bases at V and 7 bases at J, with 13 bases in the middle. The CDR3 spans 12 residues. The CDR3 here is CASGVGRNEQFF. Here the CDR3 DNA reads TGTGCCAGTGGAGTAGGGCGGAATGAGCAGTTCTTC.

This chain links TRBV5-1 with TRBJ2-5; tentatively, D is TRBD1 or TRBD2 (6 bases each). Deletions cut 6 bases from V and 5 bases from J, with 26 bases between. Germline CDR1 is SGHRS and CDR2 is YFSETQ. This CDR3 comprises 17 residues. The CDR3, as DNA: TGCGCCAGCACTTCTCGGAGGGGCAGGGGAAGCACTGAGACCCAGTACTTC. This sequence encodes CASTSRRGRGSTETQYF.

V gene TRBV7-2 combines with J gene TRBJ2-5, with D possibly being TRBD2 (5 bases). This CDR3 is built from 15 residues. Trimming took 1 base from V and 1 from J, leaving 10 bases between them. Germline CDR1 reads SGHTA; CDR2 reads FQGNSA. CDR3 region: CASSLVAGPQETQYF. The CDR3 DNA is TGTGCCAGCAGCTTAGTGGCGGGTCCCCAAGAGACCCAGTACTTC.

This clone has only a few counts. Distinct nucleotide sequences in the sample also encode this CDR3. The chain employs TRBV7-2 and TRBJ1-4, with D hard to call. There are 14 residues in the CDR3. V was clipped by 2 bases and J by 2 bases, with 6 bases between them. CDR1 and CDR2 (germline): SGHTA, FQGNSA. The CDR3 bases are TGTGCCAGCAGCTTACGGAGGACTAATGAAAAACTGTTTTTT. This encodes CASSLRRTNEKLFF.